This T cell receptor (beta chain) was profiled in a study of EBV T-cell therapy then PD-1 blockade in nasopharyngeal carcinoma. This CDR3 region has 16 residues. With 1 base removed from V and 0 bases from J, the gap between germline ends came to 10 bases. Germline CDR1 SGHTA, CDR2 FQGNSA. Repertoires were generated with immunoSEQ multiplex PCR, while TCRdb's copy carries only in-frame clones and drops some. The table includes about 21,000 clones, 84% detected once. Time point in this sample: 266 days after commencement of treatment, after nivolumab therapy. The treatment here: AdE1-LMPpoly-expanded autologous EBV-specific T-cell therapy followed by anti-PD-1 nivolumab. A remark on this clone: Its antigen is undetermined.

The specimen was CD8+ T cells from blood, collected at day 266 from a patient whose treatment included autologous EBV-specific T cells and nivolumab. This clonotype originated in a man between 40 and 49 years old with nasopharyngeal carcinoma. This rearrangement joins TRBV7-2 to TRBJ1-3; D unclear. The CDR3 here is CASSLVSGSSGNTIYF. CDR3 in DNA: TGTGCCAGCAGCTTAGTTTCAGGTAGCTCTGGAAACACCATATATTTT.